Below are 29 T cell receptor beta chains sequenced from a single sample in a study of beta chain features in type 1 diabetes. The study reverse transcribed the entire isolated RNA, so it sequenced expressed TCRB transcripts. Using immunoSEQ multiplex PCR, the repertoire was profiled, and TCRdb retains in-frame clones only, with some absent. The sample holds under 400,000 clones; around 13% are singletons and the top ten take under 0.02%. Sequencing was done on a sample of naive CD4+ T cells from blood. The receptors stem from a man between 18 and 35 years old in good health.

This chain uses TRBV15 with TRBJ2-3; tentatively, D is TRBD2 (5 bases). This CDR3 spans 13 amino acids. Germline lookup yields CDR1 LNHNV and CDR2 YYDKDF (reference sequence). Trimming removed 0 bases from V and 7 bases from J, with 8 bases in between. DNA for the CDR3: TGTGCCACCAGCAGAGATCGAGGGAATACGCAGTATTTT. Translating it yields CATSRDRGNTQYF. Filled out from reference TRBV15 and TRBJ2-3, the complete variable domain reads DAMVIQNPRYQVTQFGKPVTLSCSQTLNHNVMYWYQQKSSQAPKLLFHYYDKDFNNEADTPDNFQSRRPNTSFCFLDIRSPGLGDTAMYLCATSRDRGNTQYFGPGTRLTVL.

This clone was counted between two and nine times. In nucleotides, the CDR3 is TGTGCCAGCAGCCTCCAGGGCCGTACTGAAGCTTTCTTT. As protein: CASSLQGRTEAFF. The rearrangement links TRBV7-9 to TRBJ1-1; D might be TRBD1 (5 bases). Trimming took off 5 bases at V and 5 bases at J, with 12 bases between the two ends. The CDR3 totals 13 residues. Germline V gene data show CDR1 as SEHNR and CDR2 as FQNEAQ (reference sequence).

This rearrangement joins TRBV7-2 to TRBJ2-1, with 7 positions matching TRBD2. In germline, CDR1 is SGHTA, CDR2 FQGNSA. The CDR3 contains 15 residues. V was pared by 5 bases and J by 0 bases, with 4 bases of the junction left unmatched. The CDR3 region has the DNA TGTGCCAGCAGCGTCGGGAGGTCCTCCTACAATGAGCAGTTCTTC. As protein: CASSVGRSSYNEQFF. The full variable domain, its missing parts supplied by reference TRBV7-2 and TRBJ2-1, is GAGVSQSPSNKVTEKGKDVELRCDPISGHTALYWYRQSLGQGLEFLIYFQGNSAPDKSGLPSDRFSAERTGGSVSTLTIQRTQQEDSAVYLCASSVGRSSYNEQFFGPGTRLTVL.

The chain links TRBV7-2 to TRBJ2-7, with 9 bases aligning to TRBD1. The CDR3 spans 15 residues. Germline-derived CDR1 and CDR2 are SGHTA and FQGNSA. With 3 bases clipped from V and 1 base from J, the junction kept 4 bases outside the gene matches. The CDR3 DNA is TGTGCCAGCAGCTTCGGGACAGGGCAGTCCTACGAGCAGTACTTC. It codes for CASSFGTGQSYEQYF. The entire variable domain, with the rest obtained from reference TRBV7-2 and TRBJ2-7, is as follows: GAGVSQSPSNKVTEKGKDVELRCDPISGHTALYWYRQSLGQGLEFLIYFQGNSAPDKSGLPSDRFSAERTGGSVSTLTIQRTQQEDSAVYLCASSFGTGQSYEQYFGPGTRLTVT.

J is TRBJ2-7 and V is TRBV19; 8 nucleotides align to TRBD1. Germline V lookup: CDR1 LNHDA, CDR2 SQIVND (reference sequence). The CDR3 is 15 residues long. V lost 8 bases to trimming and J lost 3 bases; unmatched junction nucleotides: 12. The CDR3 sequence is CASQEVGQVNYEQYF. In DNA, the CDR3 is TGTGCCAGTCAGGAGGTGGGACAGGTGAACTACGAGCAGTACTTC.

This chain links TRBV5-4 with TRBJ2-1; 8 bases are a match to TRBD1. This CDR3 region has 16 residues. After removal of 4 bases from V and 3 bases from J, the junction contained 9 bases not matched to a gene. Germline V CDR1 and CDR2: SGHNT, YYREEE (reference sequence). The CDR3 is CASSPKTGAYYNEQFF. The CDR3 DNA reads TGTGCCAGCAGCCCTAAGACAGGGGCCTACTACAATGAGCAGTTCTTC.

CDR3 bases: TGTGCCAGCACTACCATGGAGAAGCATGGCTACACCTTC. Its protein product is CASTTMEKHGYTF. The rearrangement links TRBV28 to TRBJ1-2; D is undetermined. V lost 7 bases and J lost 6, with 15 bases in between. The CDR3 covers 13 residues. CDR1 and CDR2 from the germline V gene are MDHEN and SYDVKM.

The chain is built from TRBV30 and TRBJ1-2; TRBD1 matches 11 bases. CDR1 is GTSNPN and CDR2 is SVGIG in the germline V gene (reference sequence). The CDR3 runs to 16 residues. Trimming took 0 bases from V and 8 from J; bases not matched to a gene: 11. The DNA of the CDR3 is TGTGCCTGGAGTGTATCGCTTAGGACAGGGGGCAAGGGCTACACCTTC. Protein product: CAWSVSLRTGGKGYTF.

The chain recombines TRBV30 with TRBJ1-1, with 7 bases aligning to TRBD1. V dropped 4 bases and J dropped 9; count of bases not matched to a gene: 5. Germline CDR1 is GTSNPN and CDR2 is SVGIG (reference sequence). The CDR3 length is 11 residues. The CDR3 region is CAWNQGGKAFF. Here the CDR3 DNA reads TGTGCCTGGAATCAGGGGGGTAAAGCTTTCTTT.

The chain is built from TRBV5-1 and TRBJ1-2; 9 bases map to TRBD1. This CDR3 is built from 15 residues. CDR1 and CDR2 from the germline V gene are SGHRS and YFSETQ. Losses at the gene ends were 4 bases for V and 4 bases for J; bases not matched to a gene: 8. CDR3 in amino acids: CASSRGTGNIYGYTF. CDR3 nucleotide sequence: TGCGCCAGCAGCCGGGGGACAGGGAATATCTATGGCTACACCTTC.

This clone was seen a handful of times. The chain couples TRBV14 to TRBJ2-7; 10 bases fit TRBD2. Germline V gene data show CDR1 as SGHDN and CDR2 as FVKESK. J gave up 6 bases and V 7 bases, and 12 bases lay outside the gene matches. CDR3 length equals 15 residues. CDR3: CASTLGAASGSEQYF. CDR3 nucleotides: TGTGCCAGCACCCTCGGGGCGGCTAGCGGGAGCGAGCAGTACTTC. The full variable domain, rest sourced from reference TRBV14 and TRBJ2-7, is EAGVTQFPSHSVIEKGQTVTLRCDPISGHDNLYWYRRVMGKEIKFLLHFVKESKQDESGMPNNRFLAERTGGTYSTLKVQPAELEDSGVYFCASTLGAASGSEQYFGPGTRLTVT.

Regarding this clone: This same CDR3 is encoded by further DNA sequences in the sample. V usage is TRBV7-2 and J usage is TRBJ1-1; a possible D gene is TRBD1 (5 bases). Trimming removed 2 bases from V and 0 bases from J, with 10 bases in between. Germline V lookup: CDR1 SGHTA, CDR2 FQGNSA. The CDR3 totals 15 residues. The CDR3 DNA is TGTGCCAGCAGCTTACAGGGCAGCATGAACACTGAAGCTTTCTTT. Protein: CASSLQGSMNTEAFF.

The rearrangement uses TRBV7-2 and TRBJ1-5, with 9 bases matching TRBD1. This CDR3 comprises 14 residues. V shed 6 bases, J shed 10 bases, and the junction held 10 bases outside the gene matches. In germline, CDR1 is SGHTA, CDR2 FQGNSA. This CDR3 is CASSAGTGRKPQHF. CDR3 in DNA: TGTGCCAGCAGTGCCGGGACAGGGAGGAAACCCCAGCATTTT. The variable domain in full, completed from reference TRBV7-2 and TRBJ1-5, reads GAGVSQSPSNKVTEKGKDVELRCDPISGHTALYWYRQSLGQGLEFLIYFQGNSAPDKSGLPSDRFSAERTGGSVSTLTIQRTQQEDSAVYLCASSAGTGRKPQHFGDGTRLSIL.

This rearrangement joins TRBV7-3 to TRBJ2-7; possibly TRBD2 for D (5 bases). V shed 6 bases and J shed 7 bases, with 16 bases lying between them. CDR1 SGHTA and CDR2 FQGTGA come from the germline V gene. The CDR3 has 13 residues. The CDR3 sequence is CASSMTDSGEQYF. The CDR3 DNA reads TGTGCCAGCAGTATGACCGACTCGGGAGAGCAGTACTTC. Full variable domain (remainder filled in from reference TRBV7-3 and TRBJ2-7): GAGVSQTPSNKVTEKGKYVELRCDPISGHTALYWYRQSLGQGPEFLIYFQGTGAADDSGLPNDRFFAVRPEGSVSTLKIQRTERGDSAVYLCASSMTDSGEQYFGPGTRLTVT.

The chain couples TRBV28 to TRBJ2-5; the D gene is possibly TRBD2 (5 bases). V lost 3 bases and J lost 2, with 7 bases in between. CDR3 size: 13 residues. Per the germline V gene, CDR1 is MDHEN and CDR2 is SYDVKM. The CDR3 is CASSFGVQETQYF. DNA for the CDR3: TGTGCCAGCAGTTTCGGGGTACAAGAGACCCAGTACTTC.

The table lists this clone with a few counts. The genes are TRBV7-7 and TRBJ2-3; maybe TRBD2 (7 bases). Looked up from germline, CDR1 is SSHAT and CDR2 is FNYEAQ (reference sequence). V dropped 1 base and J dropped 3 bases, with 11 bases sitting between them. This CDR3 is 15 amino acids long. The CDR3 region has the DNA TGTGCCAGCAGCTTAGACGGGGGGCTTACAGATACGCAGTATTTT. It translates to CASSLDGGLTDTQYF.

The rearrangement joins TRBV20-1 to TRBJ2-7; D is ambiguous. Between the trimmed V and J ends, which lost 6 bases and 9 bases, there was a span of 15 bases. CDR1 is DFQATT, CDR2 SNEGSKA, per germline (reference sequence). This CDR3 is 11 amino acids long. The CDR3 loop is CSAGHWAGQYF. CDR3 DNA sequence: TGCAGTGCCGGCCATTGGGCTGGGCAGTACTTC.

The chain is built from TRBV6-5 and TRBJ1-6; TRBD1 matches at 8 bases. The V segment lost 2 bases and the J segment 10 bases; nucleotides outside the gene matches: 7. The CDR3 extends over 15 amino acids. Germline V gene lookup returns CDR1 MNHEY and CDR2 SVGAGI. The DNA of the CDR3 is TGTGCCAGCAGTTACCAGGACAGGGTCGGCTCACCCCTCCACTTT. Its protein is CASSYQDRVGSPLHF.

CDR3 sequence: CASSPRLAGGKETQYF. The CDR3 DNA reads TGTGCCAGCAGCCCCCGACTAGCGGGGGGCAAAGAGACCCAGTACTTC. The chain has TRBV9 and TRBJ2-5; 13 bases match TRBD2. CDR1 SGDLS and CDR2 YYNGEE come from the germline V gene. With V trimmed by 4 bases and J by 3 bases, 6 bases remained unmatched. The CDR3 consists of 16 residues.

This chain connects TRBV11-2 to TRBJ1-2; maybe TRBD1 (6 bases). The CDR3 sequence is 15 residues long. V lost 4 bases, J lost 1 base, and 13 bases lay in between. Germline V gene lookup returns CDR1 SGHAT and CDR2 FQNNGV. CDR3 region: CASSSLTGVNYGYTF. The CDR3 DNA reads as TGTGCCAGCAGCTCGTTGACAGGAGTTAACTATGGCTACACCTTC.

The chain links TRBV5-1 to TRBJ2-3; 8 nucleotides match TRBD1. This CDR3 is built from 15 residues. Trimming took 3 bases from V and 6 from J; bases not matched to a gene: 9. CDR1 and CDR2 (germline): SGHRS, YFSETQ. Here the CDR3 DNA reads TGCGCCAGCAGCTCACTGACAGGGGATCCGGATACGCAGTATTTT. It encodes CASSSLTGDPDTQYF.

The CDR3 DNA reads TGTGCCTGGAATCCTCGGACAGCAGGCTCTGAAAAACTGTTTTTT. This gives the protein CAWNPRTAGSEKLFF. The chain recombines TRBV30 with TRBJ1-4; possibly TRBD1 for D (6 bases). CDR1 GTSNPN and CDR2 SVGIG come from the germline V gene (reference sequence). The CDR3 sequence is 15 residues long. Trimming removed 4 bases from V and 7 bases from J, with 19 bases in between. Drawing the rest from reference TRBV30 and TRBJ1-4, the complete variable domain is SQTIHQWPATLVQPVGSPLSLECTVEGTSNPNLYWYRQAAGRGLQLLFYSVGIGQISSEVPQNLSASRPQDRQFILSSKKLLLSDSGFYLCAWNPRTAGSEKLFFGSGTQLSVL.

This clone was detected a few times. CDR3 bases: TGTGCCAGCTCCCCATCGGGACTTGGCTTGGATTACAATGAGCAGTTCTTC. Protein product: CASSPSGLGLDYNEQFF. The rearrangement uses TRBV18 and TRBJ2-1, with D possibly being TRBD2 (6 bases). V was pared by 6 bases and J by 4 bases, with 22 bases between. The germline CDR1 and CDR2 sequences are KGHSH and LQKENI. This CDR3 region has 17 residues.

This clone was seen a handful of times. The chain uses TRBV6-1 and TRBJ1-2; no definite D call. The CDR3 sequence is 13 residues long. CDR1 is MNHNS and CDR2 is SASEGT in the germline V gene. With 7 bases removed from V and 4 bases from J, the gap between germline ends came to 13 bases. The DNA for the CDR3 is TGTGCCAGCAACGTCCTGAGAGGCTATGGCTACACCTTC. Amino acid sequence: CASNVLRGYGYTF.

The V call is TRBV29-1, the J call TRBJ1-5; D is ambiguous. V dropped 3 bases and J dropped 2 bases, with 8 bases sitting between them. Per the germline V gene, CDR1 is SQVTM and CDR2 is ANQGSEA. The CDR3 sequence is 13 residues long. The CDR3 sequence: CSVELGGNQPQHF. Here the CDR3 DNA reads TGCAGCGTTGAGCTGGGAGGCAATCAGCCCCAGCATTTT.

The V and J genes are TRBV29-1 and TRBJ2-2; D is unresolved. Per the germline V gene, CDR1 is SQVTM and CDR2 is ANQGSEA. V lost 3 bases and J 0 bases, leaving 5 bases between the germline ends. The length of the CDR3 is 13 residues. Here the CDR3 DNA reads TGCAGCGTTGACAGTTCGAACACCGGGGAGCTGTTTTTT. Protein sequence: CSVDSSNTGELFF.

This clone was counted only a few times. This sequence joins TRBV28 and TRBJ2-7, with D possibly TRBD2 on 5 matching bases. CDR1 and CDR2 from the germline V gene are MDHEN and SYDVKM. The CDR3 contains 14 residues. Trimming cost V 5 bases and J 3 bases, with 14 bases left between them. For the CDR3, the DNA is TGTGCCAGCAGTGCTCACGTGGGGAGCTACGAGCAGTACTTC. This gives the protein CASSAHVGSYEQYF.

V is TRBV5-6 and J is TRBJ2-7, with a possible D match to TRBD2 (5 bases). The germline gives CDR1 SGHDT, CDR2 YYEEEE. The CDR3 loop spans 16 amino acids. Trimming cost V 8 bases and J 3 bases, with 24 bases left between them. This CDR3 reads CASETLSGMDFYEQYF. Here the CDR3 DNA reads TGTGCCAGTGAAACCTTATCGGGGATGGACTTCTACGAGCAGTACTTC.

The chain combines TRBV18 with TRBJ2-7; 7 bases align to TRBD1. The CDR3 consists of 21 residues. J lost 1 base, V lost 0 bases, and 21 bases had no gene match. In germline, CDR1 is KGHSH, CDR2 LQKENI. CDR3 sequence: CASSPPRAGTVSPRRSYEQYF. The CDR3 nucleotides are TGTGCCAGCTCACCACCCAGAGCCGGGACAGTGTCCCCTCGGAGGTCCTACGAGCAGTACTTC.